A selection of T cell receptor beta chains follows, all from one sample in a study of blood T cell repertoires in COVID-19. Only in-frame clones appear in the TCRdb table, and some are missing; sequencing was by immunoSEQ multiplex PCR. In the table there are some 82,000 clones, 65% to 85% of which are singletons. The material sequenced was peripheral blood. All receptors derive from a man of 80 years or more with active or convalescent COVID-19. CDR3s include the opening cysteine and the closing phenylalanine or tryptophan. Fields, in order: J gene, D gene, V gene, clone size, CDR3 length, CDR3 DNA, CDR3 protein. The D gene is left open where the match is weak. The size of a clone is reported for some rows only, either as once, few or many, or as a class for expanded clones.

TRBJ2-3 | TRBD2 | TRBV28 | few | 13 | TGTGCCAGCGGGTTGAGCGGGGCGGATACGCAGTATTTT | CASGLSGADTQYF
TRBJ2-1 | TRBD2 | TRBV5-1 | NA | 16 | TGCGCCAGCAGCTCCTGGAGGCGGGGGGACTACAATGAGCAGTTCTTC | CASSSWRRGDYNEQFF
TRBJ2-7 | TRBD2 | TRBV6-5 | NA | 16 | TGTGCCAGCAGTTACTCTGCCGGACTAGCGGGATACGAGCAGTACTTC | CASSYSAGLAGYEQYF
TRBJ2-2 | NA | TRBV5-5 | NA | 15 | TGTGCCAGCTCAAGGGGTTGGACGGACACCGGGGAGCTGTTTTTT | CASSRGWTDTGELFF
TRBJ1-1 | NA | TRBV5-5 | NA | 15 | TGTGCCAGCAGCTTGGCCGAGGGCCAGAACACTGAAGCTTTCTTT | CASSLAEGQNTEAFF
TRBJ2-7 | NA | TRBV11-2 | NA | 12 | TGTGCCAGCAGCGCGAGCTCCTACGAGCAGTACTTC | CASSASSYEQYF
TRBJ2-7 | NA | TRBV21-1 | NA | 13 | TGTGCCAGCAGCAAAAACAGGAGAGGCGAGCAGTACTTC | CASSKNRRGEQYF
TRBJ2-7 | NA | TRBV5-1 | NA | 14 | TGCGCCAGCAGCTTGGGCTCCAGGAACTACGAGCAGTACTTC | CASSLGSRNYEQYF
TRBJ1-2 | TRBD1 | TRBV14 | NA | 13 | TGTGCCAGCAGTCAGGGGACAGGCTATGGCTACACCTTC | CASSQGTGYGYTF
TRBJ2-2 | NA | TRBV12-5 | NA | 15 | TGTGCTAGTGGTACTTCTAGCGCCTTGCCCGGGGAGCTGTTTTTT | CASGTSSALPGELFF
TRBJ2-1 | TRBD2 | TRBV9 | NA | 14 | TGTGCCAGCAGCGTAGCACTAGCGGGCAATGAGCAGTTCTTC | CASSVALAGNEQFF
TRBJ2-3 | TRBD1 | TRBV7-6 | NA | 16 | TGTGCCAGCAGCCCTTTGGGGACAGGGAACACAGATACGCAGTATTTT | CASSPLGTGNTDTQYF
TRBJ2-1 | NA | TRBV5-6 | once | 19 | TGTGCCAGCAGCCTGCCAGGCGCGGGGGCCTTCAGCTCCTACAATGAGCAGTTCTTC | CASSLPGAGAFSSYNEQFF
TRBJ2-5 | NA | TRBV29-1 | NA | 12 | TGCAGCGTACAGGGAGTTTCAGAGACCCAGTACTTC | CSVQGVSETQYF
TRBJ2-1 | NA | TRBV3-1/TRBV3-2 | NA | 12 | TGTGCCAGCAGTCACAGGTACAATGAGCAGTTCTTC | CASSHRYNEQFF
TRBJ1-1 | NA | TRBV7-8 | few | 14 | TGTGCCAGCAGCTTAGGGCGGAGATCTAATGAAGCTTTCTTT | CASSLGRRSNEAFF
TRBJ2-1 | NA | TRBV9 | NA | 15 | TGTGCCAGCAGCCAACAGGGTCGCTCCTACAATGAGCAGTTCTTC | CASSQQGRSYNEQFF
TRBJ2-3 | TRBD1 | TRBV11-2 | NA | 16 | TGTGCCAGCAGCCCCGACGGGACAGCTAGCACAGATACGCAGTATTTT | CASSPDGTASTDTQYF
TRBJ1-5 | TRBD1 | TRBV2 | NA | 14 | TGTGCCAGCAGTCAGGGGGCTCAGGGTCAGCCCCAGCATTTT | CASSQGAQGQPQHF
TRBJ2-1 | TRBD2 | TRBV6-2/TRBV6-3 | NA | 15 | TGTGCCAGCAGTTTGGACGGGGGGGCCCACAATGAGCAGTTCTTC | CASSLDGGAHNEQFF
TRBJ1-1 | TRBD1 | TRBV18 | once | 17 | TGTGCCAGCTCACCTAATCTCGGACAGGAAGGAAACACTGAAGCTTTCTTT | CASSPNLGQEGNTEAFF
TRBJ1-1 | TRBD1 | TRBV19 | NA | 14 | TGTGCCAGTAGTATAGGACAGGGGAACACTGAAGCTTTCTTT | CASSIGQGNTEAFF
TRBJ1-2 | TRBD1 | TRBV7-3 | NA | 15 | TGTGCCAGCAGCTTAACGGGGCAGGGGGCATATGGCTACACCTTC | CASSLTGQGAYGYTF
TRBJ2-5 | NA | TRBV18 | once | 14 | TGTGCCAGCTCACCTTCTGCAGTACAAGAGACCCAGTACTTC | CASSPSAVQETQYF
TRBJ2-1 | NA | TRBV5-4 | NA | 16 | TGTGCCAGCAGCCAAGGAGGGAGGAGCTCCTACAATGAGCAGTTCTTC | CASSQGGRSSYNEQFF
TRBJ2-2 | TRBD2 | TRBV27 | NA | 17 | TGTGCCAGCAAGAGGGGGCTAGCGGGAGCTTCCACCGGGGAGCTGTTTTTT | CASKRGLAGASTGELFF
TRBJ2-3 | TRBD2 | TRBV4-3 | NA | 17 | TGCGCCAGCAGCCAGGGGACTAGCGGGATGTTCGCAGATACGCAGTATTTT | CASSQGTSGMFADTQYF
TRBJ2-3 | NA | TRBV11-3 | NA | 12 | TGTGCCAGCAGTGGGGGGACAGATACGCAGTATTTT | CASSGGTDTQYF
TRBJ2-3 | TRBD2 | TRBV3-1/TRBV3-2 | NA | 17 | TGTGCCAGCAGCCAGGTAGGGACTAGCTTGGGCACAGATACGCAGTATTTT | CASSQVGTSLGTDTQYF
TRBJ1-1 | NA | TRBV19 | NA | 13 | TGTGCCAGTAGTATAGACCGGACAGATCTGGTGAGCTTT | CASSIDRTDLVSF
TRBJ2-2 | NA | TRBV5-1 | NA | 14 | TGCGCCAGCAGCTTGGACAGTAACACCGGGGAGCTGTTTTTT | CASSLDSNTGELFF
TRBJ1-1 | NA | TRBV30 | NA | 13 | TGTGCCTGGATACTGACAGGGAACACTGAAGCTTTCTTT | CAWILTGNTEAFF
TRBJ2-1 | TRBD2 | TRBV10-2 | NA | 14 | TGCGCCAGCAGGCCTAGCGGGGGTCACAATGAGCAGTTCTTC | CASRPSGGHNEQFF
TRBJ1-5 | TRBD1 | TRBV19 | NA | 17 | TGTGCCAGTAGCGCTATCCCAGGGGGCGGTCGCAATCAGCCCCAGCATTTT | CASSAIPGGGRNQPQHF
TRBJ1-4 | NA | TRBV2 | once | 12 | TGTGCCAGTAGCCGGGTGAATGAAAAACTGTTTTTT | CASSRVNEKLFF
TRBJ2-3 | NA | TRBV5-1 | NA | 14 | TGCGCCAGCAGCTTGGCGGGAGTAACCGATACGCAGTATTTT | CASSLAGVTDTQYF
TRBJ1-2 | NA | TRBV4-1 | NA | 14 | TGCGCCAGCAGCCAAGATTCGGGGTTAGGCGGCTACACCTTC | CASSQDSGLGGYTF
TRBJ2-1 | TRBD2 | TRBV6-5 | few | 15 | TGTGCCAGCCCCGGCGTGACTAGCGGACACAATGAGCAGTTCTTC | CASPGVTSGHNEQFF
TRBJ2-7 | NA | TRBV29-1 | once | 12 | TGCAGCGTTGGAACAGGCTCCTACGAGCAGTACTTC | CSVGTGSYEQYF
TRBJ1-1 | NA | TRBV10-1 | NA | 13 | TGCGCCAGCAGTGAGAGAAGGGGGACTGAAGCTTTCTTT | CASSERRGTEAFF
TRBJ2-1 | NA | TRBV7-3 | few | 13 | TGTGCCAGCAGCATCGATCCGAGGGATGAGCAGTTCTTC | CASSIDPRDEQFF
TRBJ1-5 | TRBD1 | TRBV19 | once | 17 | TGTGCCAGTAGTCCAGGGGGCGCGGGGTATAGCAATCAGCCCCAGCATTTT | CASSPGGAGYSNQPQHF
TRBJ2-2 | TRBD2 | TRBV6-5 | few | 13 | TGTGCCAGCACGGGCGGGGGGCGCGGGGAGCTGTTTTTT | CASTGGGRGELFF
TRBJ1-5 | NA | TRBV28 | NA | 16 | TGTGCCAGCAGTTTTAATTCCCGCAGGAGGAATCAGCCCCAGCATTTT | CASSFNSRRRNQPQHF
TRBJ2-2 | TRBD1 | TRBV5-4 | NA | 15 | TGTGCCAGCAGCCAGGACAGGATTGGTACCGGGGAGCTGTTTTTT | CASSQDRIGTGELFF
TRBJ2-7 | NA | TRBV28 | NA | 14 | TGTGCCAGCCAGGCCGGGGACACCACCTACGAGCAGTACTTC | CASQAGDTTYEQYF
TRBJ1-2 | NA | TRBV5-6 | NA | 14 | TGTGCCAGCAGCACCGACAGAAATGTCTATGGCTACACCTTC | CASSTDRNVYGYTF
TRBJ1-1 | NA | TRBV6-6 | NA | 13 | TGTGCCAGCAGTTGGGCGGGGGCCTCGGAAGCTTTCTTT | CASSWAGASEAFF
TRBJ1-2 | NA | TRBV7-3 | once | 14 | TGTGCCAGCAGCCGAAACGGCGGGGACTATGGCTACACCTTC | CASSRNGGDYGYTF
TRBJ1-5 | TRBD1 | TRBV6-2/TRBV6-3 | NA | 16 | TGTGCCAGCAGCTTGGGACAGTCCAATAGCAATCAGCCCCAGCATTTT | CASSLGQSNSNQPQHF
TRBJ1-2 | TRBD1 | TRBV7-8 | NA | 14 | TGTGCCAGCAGCCCGAGGACAGGGCAGCATGGCTACACCTTC | CASSPRTGQHGYTF
TRBJ2-2 | NA | TRBV24-1 | NA | 13 | TGTGCCACCAGCGACGGGTACACCGGGGAGCTGTTTTTT | CATSDGYTGELFF
TRBJ2-1 | NA | TRBV9 | NA | 17 | TGTGCCAGCAGCGTAGAAATACGGGGAGGCTCCTACAATGAGCAGTTCTTC | CASSVEIRGGSYNEQFF
TRBJ2-5 | NA | TRBV28 | NA | 13 | TGTGCCAGTAACAGGGAGGGGGGTTCGACCCAGTACTTC | CASNREGGSTQYF